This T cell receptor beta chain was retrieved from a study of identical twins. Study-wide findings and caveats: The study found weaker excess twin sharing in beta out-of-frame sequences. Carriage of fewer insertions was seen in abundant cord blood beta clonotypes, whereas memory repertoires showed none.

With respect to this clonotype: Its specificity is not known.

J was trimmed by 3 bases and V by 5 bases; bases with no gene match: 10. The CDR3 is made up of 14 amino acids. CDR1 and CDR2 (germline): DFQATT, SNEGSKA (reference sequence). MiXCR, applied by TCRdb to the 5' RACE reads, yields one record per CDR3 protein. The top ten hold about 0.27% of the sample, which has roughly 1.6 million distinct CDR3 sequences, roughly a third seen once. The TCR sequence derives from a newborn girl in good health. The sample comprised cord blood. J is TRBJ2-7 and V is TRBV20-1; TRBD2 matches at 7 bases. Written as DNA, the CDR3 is TGCAGTGCTCCTGGTGGGCGGGAGCTCTACGAGCAGTACTTC. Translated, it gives CSAPGGRELYEQYF.